The source of this TCR beta chain is a study of blood T cell repertoires in COVID-19. Study-level background: Samples representing acute and convalescent COVID-19 were sourced from the United States, Italy and Spain. PBMCs, B-cell-depleted T cells, or T cells provided the cDNA or gDNA that made up the material.

As originally analysed: Reference gene primers were amplified, and this amplification served to estimate nucleated cell counts. Sequencing was performed with immunoSEQ multiplex PCR; in TCRdb, only in-frame clones are kept and a portion is missing. V and J calls and clone size are those listed in that table; D and trimming were worked out from the DNA. Of some 200,000 clones listed, 75% to 85% are singletons. The CDR3 spans 15 residues. V dropped 6 bases and J dropped 2; count of bases not matched to a gene: 5. Germline V gene lookup returns CDR1 MNHEY and CDR2 SMNVEV (reference sequence). The chain is built from TRBV27 and TRBJ2-7; TRBD2 matches 12 bases. What was sequenced was peripheral blood. The TCR comes from a human donor in a cohort sampled during active COVID-19. CDR3 sequence (DNA): TGTGCCAGCAGCCAACTAGCGGGAGGAACCTACGAGCAGTACTTC. Translation gives CASSQLAGGTYEQYF.